The clone carrying this T cell receptor beta chain was observed a few times. The antigen is not known. The data stem from a study of blood T cells in healthy people across ages. Donors each provided roughly 9.6 milliliters of peripheral blood. A minimum of 5 micrograms of total RNA was extracted per sample. The authors ran a second PCR of roughly 6 to 12 cycles using a sample-barcoded 5' primer and a J-beta primer mix. TCRdb recomputed calls from the 5' RACE reads with MiXCR, one row per CDR3 protein. The sample lists 800,000 to 1,300,000 distinct CDR3 sequences; 25% were seen once. Study-level findings and limits: No conclusive comparison of naive versus antigen-experienced cells was possible with unsorted PBMCs.

The same data also went into a second study, on T cells of mothers and their children. This second study notes: Barcodes and 2-4 random nucleotides were added by M1S in the second PCR.

The sequenced material came from blood. The sequence derives from a girl aged 2-15 years in good health.

CDR3 nucleotide sequence: TGCGCCAGCAATCGGGGGGTAAACCAAGAGACCCAGTACTTC. Translated: CASNRGVNQETQYF. This rearrangement joins TRBV5-1 to TRBJ2-5; 7 positions match TRBD2. The germline CDR1 and CDR2 sequences are SGHRS and YFSETQ. The V segment lost 6 bases and the J segment 0 bases; nucleotides outside the gene matches: 5. This CDR3 contains 14 residues.